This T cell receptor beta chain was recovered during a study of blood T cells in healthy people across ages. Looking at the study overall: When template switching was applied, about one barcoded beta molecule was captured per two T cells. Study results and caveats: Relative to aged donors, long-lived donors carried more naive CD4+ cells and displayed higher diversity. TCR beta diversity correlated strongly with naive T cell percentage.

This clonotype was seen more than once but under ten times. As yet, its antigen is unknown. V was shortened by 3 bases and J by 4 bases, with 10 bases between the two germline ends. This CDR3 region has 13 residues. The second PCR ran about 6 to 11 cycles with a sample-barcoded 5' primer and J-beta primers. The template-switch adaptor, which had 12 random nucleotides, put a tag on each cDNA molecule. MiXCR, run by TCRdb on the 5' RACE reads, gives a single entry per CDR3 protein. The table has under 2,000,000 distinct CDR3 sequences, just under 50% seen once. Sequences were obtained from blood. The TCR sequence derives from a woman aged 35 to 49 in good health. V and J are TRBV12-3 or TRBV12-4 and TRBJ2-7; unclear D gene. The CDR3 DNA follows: TGTGCCAGCAGTTTTAGCTCGCAGTACGAGCAGTACTTC. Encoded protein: CASSFSSQYEQYF.